The TCR beta chain under discussion was sequenced for a study of a mutant IDH1 vaccine in newly diagnosed glioma. Profiled with immunoSEQ multiplex PCR; TCRdb holds only in-frame clones, not every one. The data contain approximately 50,000 clones, roughly 87% of them singletons. Looked up from germline, CDR1 is LNHDA and CDR2 is SQIVND (reference sequence). V gave up 7 bases and J gave up 7 bases, with 11 bases separating them. The CDR3 totals 13 residues. Time point specified: week 47, end of study. Each dose of the vaccine consisted of 300 ug of mutant IDH1 20-mer peptide, with topical imiquimod. This clone was observed a handful of times. Antigen specificity is unknown.

The receptor was derived from a woman between 50 and 59 years old with glioma. Sequencing was performed on PBMCs, taken from a glioma patient whose treatment included an IDH1 peptide vaccine. The V and J genes are TRBV19 and TRBJ1-6, with D uncertain. The CDR3 reads CASNQLDNSPLHF. The CDR3 nucleotides are TGTGCCAGTAACCAGTTAGACAATTCACCCCTCCACTTT.